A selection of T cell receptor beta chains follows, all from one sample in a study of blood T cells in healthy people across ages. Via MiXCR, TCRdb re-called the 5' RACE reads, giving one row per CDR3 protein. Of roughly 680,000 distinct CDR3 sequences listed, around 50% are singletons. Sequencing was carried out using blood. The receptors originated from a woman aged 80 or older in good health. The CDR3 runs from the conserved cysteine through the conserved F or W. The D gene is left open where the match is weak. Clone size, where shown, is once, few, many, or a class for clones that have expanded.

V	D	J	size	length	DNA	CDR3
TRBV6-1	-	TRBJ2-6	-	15	TGTGCCAGCAGTGTTAGAATCTCTGGGGCCAACGTCCTGACTTTC	CASSVRISGANVLTF
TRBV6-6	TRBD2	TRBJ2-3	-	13	TGTGCCAGCAGTGCTAGCGGGGGAAACGCGCAGTATTTT	CASSASGGNAQYF
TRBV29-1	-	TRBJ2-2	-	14	TGCAGCGTTGCCCCATTAGGCCACACCGGGGAGCTGTTTTTT	CSVAPLGHTGELFF
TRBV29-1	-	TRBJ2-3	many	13	TGCAGCGCCCACAGGGACGCTGCAGATACGCAGTATTTT	CSAHRDAADTQYF
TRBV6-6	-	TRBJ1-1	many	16	TGTGCCAGCAGTAAAAAGGCTGGGGTTGATACGGCTGAAGCTTTCTTT	CASSKKAGVDTAEAFF
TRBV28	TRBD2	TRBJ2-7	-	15	TGTGCCAGCAGTTTAGGGGGGGAGACCTCCTACGAGCAGTACTTC	CASSLGGETSYEQYF
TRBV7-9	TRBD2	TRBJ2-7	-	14	TGTGCCAGCAGCTATAGCGGGACATCCAATGAGCAGTACTTC	CASSYSGTSNEQYF
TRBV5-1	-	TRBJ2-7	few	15	TGCGCCAGCACCGATTCGGGCCCCAGCCCCTCCGAGCAGTACTTC	CASTDSGPSPSEQYF
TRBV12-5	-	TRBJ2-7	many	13	TGTGCTAACGTCGGAACAGCAGCCTACGAGCAGTACTTC	CANVGTAAYEQYF
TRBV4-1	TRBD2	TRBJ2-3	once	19	TGCGCCAGCAGCCAAGATCTTCTAGCGGGGGGGAGCCGCACAGATACGCAGTATTTT	CASSQDLLAGGSRTDTQYF
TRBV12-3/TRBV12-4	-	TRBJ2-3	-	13	TGTGCCAGCAGCAGAAACAGGGCATATACGCAGTATTTT	CASSRNRAYTQYF
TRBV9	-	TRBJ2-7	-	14	TGTGCCAGCAGCGTTTCATGGTCGGACTACGAGCAGTACTTC	CASSVSWSDYEQYF
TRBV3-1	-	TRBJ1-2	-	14	TGTGCCAGCAGCAAATACCGGGACGGGATGAGCTACACCTTC	CASSKYRDGMSYTF
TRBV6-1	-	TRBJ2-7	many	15	TGTGCCAGCAGTGAAGTCGGGACGGGAGACTACGAGCAGTACTTC	CASSEVGTGDYEQYF
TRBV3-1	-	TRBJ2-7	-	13	TGTGCCGGCAGCCAATCCCCTACCTACGAGCAGTACTTC	CAGSQSPTYEQYF
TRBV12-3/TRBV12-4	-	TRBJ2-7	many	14	TGCGCCAGCAGCTTAGTTGGAGCTTCCTACGAGCAGTACTTC	CASSLVGASYEQYF
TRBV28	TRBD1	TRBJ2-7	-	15	TGTGCCAGCACCGCGTGGGACAGGGGGTCGAACGAGCAGTACTTC	CASTAWDRGSNEQYF
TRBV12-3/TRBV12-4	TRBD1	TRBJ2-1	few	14	TGTGCCAGCACCAGGGACAGGGGCCGCAATGAGCAGTTCTTC	CASTRDRGRNEQFF
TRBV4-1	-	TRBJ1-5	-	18	TGCGCCAGCAGCCAAGAATCCGCAACTTTCGGGAGCAATCAGCCCCAGCATTTT	CASSQESATFGSNQPQHF
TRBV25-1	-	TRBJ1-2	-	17	TGTGCCAGCAGCGAATCAGGGAGAGGGGAGCACAACTATGGCTACACCTTC	CASSESGRGEHNYGYTF
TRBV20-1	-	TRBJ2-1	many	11	TGCAGTGCTCGAAAGGACAATGAGCAGTTCTTC	CSARKDNEQFF
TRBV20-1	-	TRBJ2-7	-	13	TGCAGTGCTAGAGGCCCGTCTATGTACGAGCAGTACTTC	CSARGPSMYEQYF
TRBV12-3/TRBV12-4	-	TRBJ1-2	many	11	TGTGCCAGCAGTTCCGCAGGTGGCTACACCTTC	CASSSAGGYTF
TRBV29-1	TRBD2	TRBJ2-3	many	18	TGCAGCGTTGAAGGTCCTAGTAGCGGGGGAATGTCCACAGATACGCAGTATTTT	CSVEGPSSGGMSTDTQYF
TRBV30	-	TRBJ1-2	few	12	TGTGCCTGGAGTCCACAGAACTATGGCTACACCTTC	CAWSPQNYGYTF
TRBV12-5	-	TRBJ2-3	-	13	TGTGCTAGTGGTTTAACGAACACAGATACGCAGTATTTT	CASGLTNTDTQYF
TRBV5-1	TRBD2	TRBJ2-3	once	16	TGCGCCAGCAGCTCCACTAGCGGGGGACGCACAGATACGCAGTATTTT	CASSSTSGGRTDTQYF
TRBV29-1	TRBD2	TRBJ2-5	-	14	TGCAGCGCCGACGCTCTAGCGGGGTCAGAGACCCAGTACTTC	CSADALAGSETQYF
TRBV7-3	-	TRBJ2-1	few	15	TGTGCCAGCAGCTTTGAAGGGAACCCCTACAATGAGCAGTTCTTC	CASSFEGNPYNEQFF
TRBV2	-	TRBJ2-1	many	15	TGTGCCAGCAGTGAAGGGGGGTACTCCTACAATGAGCAGTTCTTC	CASSEGGYSYNEQFF
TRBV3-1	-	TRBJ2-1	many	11	TGTGCCAGCAGTGCTAGCCATGAGCAGTTCTTC	CASSASHEQFF
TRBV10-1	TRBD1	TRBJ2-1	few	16	TGCGCCAGCAGTGAGTCGGGGACAGGGGAGGACAATGAGCAGTTCTTC	CASSESGTGEDNEQFF
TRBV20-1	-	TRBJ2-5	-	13	TGCAGTGCAGGACGGACTGCCGGCAATGAGCAGTACTTC	CSAGRTAGNEQYF
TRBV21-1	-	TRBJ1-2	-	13	TGTGCCAGCATTCCGACTGCTAACTATGGCTACACCTTC	CASIPTANYGYTF
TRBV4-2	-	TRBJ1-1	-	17	TGTGCCAGCAGCCAAGATCCACGTCCCTCCGGGGGCACTGAAGCTTTCTTT	CASSQDPRPSGGTEAFF
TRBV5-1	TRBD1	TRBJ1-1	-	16	TGCGCCAGCAGCTTGGAACAGGGGGTTCGGAACACTGAAGCTTTCTTT	CASSLEQGVRNTEAFF
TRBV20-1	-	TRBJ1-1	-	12	TGCAGTGCTAGAGCGGGGTCGGCTGAAGCTTTCTTT	CSARAGSAEAFF
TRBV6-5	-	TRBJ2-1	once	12	TGTGCCAGCAGACAACTAGGGGATGAGCAGTTCTTC	CASRQLGDEQFF
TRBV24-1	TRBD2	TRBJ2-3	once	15	TGTGCCACCAGTGATCCCGGGAGGGGGATGGATACGCAGTATTTT	CATSDPGRGMDTQYF
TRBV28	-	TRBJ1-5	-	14	TGTGCCAGCAGTCGCCCTGACAGCAATCAGCCCCAGCATTTT	CASSRPDSNQPQHF
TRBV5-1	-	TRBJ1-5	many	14	TGCGCCAGCAGCTTTAGCAGCCCCAATCAGCCCCAGCATTTT	CASSFSSPNQPQHF
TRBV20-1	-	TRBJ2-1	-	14	TGCAGTGCTAGAGACCCGATAGGGAATAATGAGCAGTTCTTC	CSARDPIGNNEQFF
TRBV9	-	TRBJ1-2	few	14	TGTGCCAGCAGCGTAGTGAGCGCTAGCCCTTCCTACACCTTC	CASSVVSASPSYTF
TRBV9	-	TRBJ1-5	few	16	TGTGCCAGCAGCGGACAGGTCGGGGGTGGAAATCAGCCCCAGCATTTT	CASSGQVGGGNQPQHF
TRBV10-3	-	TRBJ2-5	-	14	TGTGCCATCAGTGTTGTGAATAACCAAGAGACCCAGTACTTC	CAISVVNNQETQYF
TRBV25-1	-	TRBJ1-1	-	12	TGTGCCAGTGGGACGGACTACACTGAAGCTTTCTTT	CASGTDYTEAFF
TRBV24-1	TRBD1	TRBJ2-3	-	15	TGTGCCACCAGTGATTGGACAGGGAGCACAGATACGCAGTATTTT	CATSDWTGSTDTQYF
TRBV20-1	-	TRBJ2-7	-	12	TGCAGTGCTACCGACGGCTCCTACGAGCAGTACTTC	CSATDGSYEQYF
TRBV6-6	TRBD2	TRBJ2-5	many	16	TGTGCCAGCAGCTTCAAGACTAGCGGGAGAGGAGAGACCCAGTACTTC	CASSFKTSGRGETQYF
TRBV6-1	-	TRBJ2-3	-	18	TGTGCCAACAGAGGGGCAGGACGCGGGGCAGTACGCACAGATACACAGTATTTT	CANRGAGRGAVRTDTQYF
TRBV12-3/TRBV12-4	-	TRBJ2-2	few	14	TGTGCCAGCAGTTTCGGGCCTTACACCGGGGAGCTGTTTTTT	CASSFGPYTGELFF
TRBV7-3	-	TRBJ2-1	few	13	TGTGCCAGCAGTGATGACAGACACAATGAGCAGTTCTTC	CASSDDRHNEQFF
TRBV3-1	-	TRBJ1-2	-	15	TGTGCCAGCAGCCCCCGGGTCGCAGGAAGCTATGGCTACACCTTC	CASSPRVAGSYGYTF
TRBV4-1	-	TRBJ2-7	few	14	TGCGCCAGCAAGCAAACGCTTGCCAGGGCCGAGCAGTACTTC	CASKQTLARAEQYF
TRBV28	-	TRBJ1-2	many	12	TGTGCCAGCAGTTTAACTACTCATGGCTACACCTTC	CASSLTTHGYTF